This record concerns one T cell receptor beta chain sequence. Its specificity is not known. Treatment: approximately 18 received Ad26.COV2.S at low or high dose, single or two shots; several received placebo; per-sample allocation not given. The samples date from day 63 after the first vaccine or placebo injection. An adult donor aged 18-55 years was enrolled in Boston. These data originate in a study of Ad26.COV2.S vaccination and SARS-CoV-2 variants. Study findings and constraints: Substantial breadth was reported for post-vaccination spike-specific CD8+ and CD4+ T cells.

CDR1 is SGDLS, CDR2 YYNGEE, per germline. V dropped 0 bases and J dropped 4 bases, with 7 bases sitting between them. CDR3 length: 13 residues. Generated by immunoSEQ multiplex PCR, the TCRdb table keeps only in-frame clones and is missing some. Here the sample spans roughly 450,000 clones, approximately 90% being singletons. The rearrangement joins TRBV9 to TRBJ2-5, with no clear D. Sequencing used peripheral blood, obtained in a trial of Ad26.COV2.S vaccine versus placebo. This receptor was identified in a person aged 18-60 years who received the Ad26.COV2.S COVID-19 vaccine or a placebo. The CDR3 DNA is TGTGCCAGCAGCGTAGGTAACCGAGAGACCCAGTACTTC. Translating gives CASSVGNRETQYF.